A selection of T cell receptor beta chains follows, all from one sample in a study of cytomegalovirus exposure and HLA in healthy donors. The assay was immunoSEQ multiplex PCR, and TCRdb's table has in-frame clones only and misses some. The sample shows under 200,000 clones, 60% to 80% of them seen only once. Sequenced sample: PBMCs. These receptor sequences come from a man between 60 and 75 years old in good health and CMV-seronegative. CDR3s leave out the opening cysteine and the closing phenylalanine or tryptophan. Clone size, where shown, is once, few, many, or a class for clones that have expanded.

v_gene: TRBV11-2
j_gene: TRBJ2-5
abundance: once
len: 18
CDR3aa: ASSLDPVTSGTTFQETQY

v_gene: TRBV5-1
j_gene: TRBJ2-7
abundance: few
len: 15
CDR3aa: ASSLVLGPGGEDEQY

v_gene: TRBV7-6
j_gene: TRBJ1-5
abundance: -
len: 12
CDR3aa: ASSLVAGEQPQH

v_gene: TRBV10-3
j_gene: TRBJ1-5
abundance: -
len: 12
CDR3aa: AISDGTGEQPQH

v_gene: TRBV5-6
j_gene: TRBJ2-2
abundance: -
len: 11
CDR3aa: ATRAGPAGELF

v_gene: TRBV5-8
j_gene: TRBJ2-5
abundance: -
len: 12
CDR3aa: ASSLVLAGETQY

v_gene: TRBV12-5
j_gene: TRBJ2-7
abundance: -
len: 11
CDR3aa: ASGSPYRDEQY

v_gene: TRBV7-8
j_gene: TRBJ1-5
abundance: few
len: 18
CDR3aa: ASSKRSRAGIGNSNQPQH

v_gene: TRBV5-1
j_gene: TRBJ2-3
abundance: few
len: 16
CDR3aa: ASSLEAGLAGIADTQY

v_gene: TRBV5-6
j_gene: TRBJ2-5
abundance: -
len: 12
CDR3aa: ASSLQGSGETQY

v_gene: TRBV30
j_gene: TRBJ1-4
abundance: -
len: 10
CDR3aa: AWMGDNEKLF

v_gene: TRBV15
j_gene: TRBJ2-1
abundance: -
len: 12
CDR3aa: ATSRGGGINEQF

v_gene: TRBV27
j_gene: TRBJ2-5
abundance: -
len: 11
CDR3aa: ASRSPTRETQY

v_gene: TRBV19
j_gene: TRBJ1-5
abundance: -
len: 12
CDR3aa: ASSIPRQASAQH

v_gene: TRBV5-1
j_gene: TRBJ2-3
abundance: -
len: 13
CDR3aa: ASTLGLAGTDTQY

v_gene: TRBV30
j_gene: TRBJ1-2
abundance: -
len: 11
CDR3aa: AWSFQGQSGYT

v_gene: TRBV28
j_gene: TRBJ1-2
abundance: -
len: 13
CDR3aa: ASSLGSQGTYGYT

v_gene: TRBV5-1
j_gene: TRBJ1-1
abundance: -
len: 12
CDR3aa: ASSLGEGNTEAF

v_gene: TRBV28
j_gene: TRBJ2-7
abundance: -
len: 11
CDR3aa: ASSPLQRDEQY

v_gene: TRBV7-8
j_gene: TRBJ2-2
abundance: -
len: 14
CDR3aa: ASSFRTSGSTGELF

v_gene: TRBV5-1
j_gene: TRBJ2-3
abundance: -
len: 12
CDR3aa: ASSKGQDSDTQY

v_gene: TRBV19
j_gene: TRBJ1-5
abundance: -
len: 12
CDR3aa: ASRRDNSNQPQH

v_gene: TRBV15
j_gene: TRBJ1-1
abundance: few
len: 12
CDR3aa: ATSREGGDTEAF

v_gene: TRBV28
j_gene: TRBJ1-1
abundance: few
len: 15
CDR3aa: ASSPPPRVFLVAEAF

v_gene: TRBV6-5
j_gene: TRBJ1-6
abundance: -
len: 13
CDR3aa: ASSTVTGKNSPLH

v_gene: TRBV5-1
j_gene: TRBJ2-2
abundance: -
len: 14
CDR3aa: ASSLVTGPNTGELF

v_gene: TRBV19
j_gene: TRBJ2-3
abundance: -
len: 11
CDR3aa: ASATGTSDTQY

v_gene: TRBV6-6
j_gene: TRBJ2-7
abundance: -
len: 14
CDR3aa: ASSPNVIAGVYEQY

v_gene: TRBV6-1
j_gene: TRBJ2-3
abundance: -
len: 13
CDR3aa: ASRDRGDPTDTQY

v_gene: TRBV2
j_gene: TRBJ2-2
abundance: -
len: 14
CDR3aa: ASSGSQGGRTGELF

v_gene: TRBV7-2
j_gene: TRBJ2-7
abundance: -
len: 12
CDR3aa: ASSLGPGQPAQY

v_gene: TRBV5-1
j_gene: TRBJ2-3
abundance: -
len: 12
CDR3aa: ARTGVAGIGTQY

v_gene: TRBV15
j_gene: TRBJ2-7
abundance: -
len: 11
CDR3aa: ATSRDQGREQY

v_gene: TRBV4-3
j_gene: TRBJ2-5
abundance: -
len: 13
CDR3aa: ASSQDLVVGETQY

v_gene: TRBV19
j_gene: TRBJ2-7
abundance: -
len: 12
CDR3aa: ASSNPGTVYEQY

v_gene: TRBV29-1
j_gene: TRBJ1-2
abundance: -
len: 11
CDR3aa: SVDTQGARGYT

v_gene: TRBV19
j_gene: TRBJ2-1
abundance: once
len: 14
CDR3aa: ASSVLAGGLFDEQF

v_gene: TRBV2
j_gene: TRBJ1-2
abundance: -
len: 10
CDR3aa: ARTDINYGYT

v_gene: TRBV4-3
j_gene: TRBJ2-3
abundance: -
len: 14
CDR3aa: ASSQGQGDSTDTQY

v_gene: TRBV19
j_gene: TRBJ1-1
abundance: -
len: 12
CDR3aa: ASSTTGVRTEAF

v_gene: TRBV7-2
j_gene: TRBJ2-7
abundance: once
len: 12
CDR3aa: ASRDRGRFYEQY

v_gene: TRBV4-2
j_gene: TRBJ1-6
abundance: once
len: 14
CDR3aa: ASSQEGQGNNSPLH

v_gene: TRBV6-1
j_gene: TRBJ1-4
abundance: -
len: 9
CDR3aa: ASSELYGRH

v_gene: TRBV6-5
j_gene: TRBJ1-5
abundance: -
len: 13
CDR3aa: ASSTRALSNQPQH

v_gene: TRBV29-1
j_gene: TRBJ2-1
abundance: few
len: 11
CDR3aa: SVSESSYNEQF

v_gene: TRBV25-1
j_gene: TRBJ2-1
abundance: -
len: 13
CDR3aa: ASSLAGGSYNEQF

v_gene: TRBV7-9
j_gene: TRBJ2-3
abundance: -
len: 12
CDR3aa: ASSLRGVTDTQY